The next 5 T cell receptor beta chains were all read from a single sample in a study of blood T cell repertoires in COVID-19 (dated by TCRdb to 2018 to 2020). The library was produced with the immunoSEQ multiplex PCR assay. TCRdb carries this immuneACCESS record with in-frame sequences only. Its versions omit some clonotypes, under half of them owing to an unresolved V gene in the studies checked, with the rest unexplained. Here the sample has approximately 110,000 clones; 80% to 95% occur a single time. Together, the top ten hold 2.1% of the sample. The sample consisted of peripheral blood. The origin of the receptors is a man aged 45-65 years with COVID-19, enrolled during active disease.

V and J are TRBV18 and TRBJ2-1, with no clear D. CDR3 size: 14 residues. Trimming removed 3 bases from V and 8 bases from J, with 14 bases in between. CDR1 and CDR2 (germline): KGHSH, LQKENI. The chain's CDR3 is CASSPGLTRDEQFF. The CDR3 region has the DNA TGTGCCAGCTCACCCGGTTTAACGCGAGATGAGCAGTTCTTC.

J is TRBJ2-7 and V is TRBV11-2; D is uncertain. CDR3 size: 14 residues. CDR1 and CDR2 (germline): SGHAT, FQNNGV. The V gene lost 2 bases and the J gene lost 2 bases, with 10 bases spanning the gap. DNA for the CDR3: TGTGCCAGCAGCTTAAACGCAGGTGCCTACGAGCAGTACTTC. Encoded protein: CASSLNAGAYEQYF.

The chain uses TRBV7-3 and TRBJ2-1, with 9 bases matching TRBD2. The germline gives CDR1 SGHTA, CDR2 FQGTGA. CDR3 length equals 15 residues. The V gene end was trimmed by 0 bases and the J gene end by 8 bases; junction bases not matched to a gene: 5. The CDR3 nucleotides read TGTGCCAGCAGCTTAACTAGCGGGAGTTTCGATGAGCAGTTCTTC. This translates into CASSLTSGSFDEQFF.

The chain employs TRBV27 and TRBJ1-2; 8 nucleotides agree with TRBD1. The V and J ends lost 5 bases and 3 bases, in that order; junction bases with no gene match: 14. The CDR3 spans 17 residues. Germline CDR1 and CDR2: MNHEY and SMNVEV (reference sequence). CDR3 in amino acids: CASSHRGLTGVDYGYTF. The CDR3 nucleotides read TGTGCCAGCAGTCACCGAGGGCTGACAGGGGTTGACTATGGCTACACCTTC.

This clone was detected a few times. The chain is built from TRBV27 and TRBJ2-3; 14 positions match TRBD2. Germline CDR1 is MNHEY and CDR2 is SMNVEV (reference sequence). The CDR3 covers 17 residues. Trimming at V came to 5 bases and at J to 3 bases, leaving 7 bases not matched to a gene. CDR3 nucleotide sequence: TGTGCCAGCAGTCCGACTAGCGGGAGGGATACGACAGATACGCAGTATTTT. It yields the protein CASSPTSGRDTTDTQYF.